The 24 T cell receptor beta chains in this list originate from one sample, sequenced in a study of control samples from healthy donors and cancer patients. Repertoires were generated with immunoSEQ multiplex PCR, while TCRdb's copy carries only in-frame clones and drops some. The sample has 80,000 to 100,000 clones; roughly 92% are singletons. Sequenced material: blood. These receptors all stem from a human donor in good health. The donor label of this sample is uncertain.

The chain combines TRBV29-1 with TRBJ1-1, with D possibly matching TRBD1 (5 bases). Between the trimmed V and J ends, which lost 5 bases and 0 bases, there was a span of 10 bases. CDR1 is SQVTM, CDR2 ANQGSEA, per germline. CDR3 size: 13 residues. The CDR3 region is CSVWGGMNTEAFF. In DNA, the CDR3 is TGCAGCGTTTGGGGGGGGATGAACACTGAAGCTTTCTTT. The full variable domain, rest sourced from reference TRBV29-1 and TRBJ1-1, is SAVISQKPSRDICQRGTSLTIQCQVDSQVTMMFWYRQQPGQSLTLIATANQGSEATYESGFVIDKFPISRPNLTFSTLTVSNMSPEDSSIYLCSVWGGMNTEAFFGQGTRLTVV.

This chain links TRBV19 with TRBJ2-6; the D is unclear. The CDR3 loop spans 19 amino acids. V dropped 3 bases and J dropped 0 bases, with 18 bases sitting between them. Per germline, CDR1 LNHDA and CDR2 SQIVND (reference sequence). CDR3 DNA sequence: TGTGCCAGTAGTATTGACGCGGTCTCGATGTACTCTGGGGCCAACGTCCTGACTTTC. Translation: CASSIDAVSMYSGANVLTF.

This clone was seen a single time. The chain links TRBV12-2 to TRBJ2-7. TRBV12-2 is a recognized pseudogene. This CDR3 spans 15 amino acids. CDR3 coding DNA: TGTGCAAGTCGCTTAGAGATGGACCGACCCTACGAGCAGTACGTC. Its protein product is CASRLEMDRPYEQYV.

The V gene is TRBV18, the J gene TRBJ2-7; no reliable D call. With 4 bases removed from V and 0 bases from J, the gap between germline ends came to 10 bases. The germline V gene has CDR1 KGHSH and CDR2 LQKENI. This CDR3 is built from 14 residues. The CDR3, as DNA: TGTGCCAGCTCACGAGAAACGAGCTCCTACGAGCAGTACGTC. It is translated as CASSRETSSYEQYV.

Written as DNA, the CDR3 is TGTGCCAGCAGCCCAAGGTGGGGGCCCGGGACAGGGGGCCCGGGTCGTTCCGGGGAGCTGTTTTTT. As protein: CASSPRWGPGTGGPGRSGELFF. V is TRBV9 and J is TRBJ2-2, with 12 bases lining up with TRBD1. Germline CDR1 and CDR2: SGDLS and YYNGEE. The junction had 25 bases not matched to a gene; V was cut back by 4 bases and J by 6 bases. The CDR3 has 22 residues. Full variable domain (remainder filled in from reference TRBV9 and TRBJ2-2): DSGVTQTPKHLITATGQRVTLRCSPRSGDLSVYWYQQSLDQGLQFLIQYYNGEERAKGNILERFSAQQFPDLHSELNLSSLELGDSALYFCASSPRWGPGTGGPGRSGELFFGEGSRLTVL.

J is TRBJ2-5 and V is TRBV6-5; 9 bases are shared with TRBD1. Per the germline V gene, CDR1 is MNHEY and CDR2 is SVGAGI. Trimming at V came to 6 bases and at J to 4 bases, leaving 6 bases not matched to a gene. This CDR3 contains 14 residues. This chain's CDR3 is CASRRQGVGETQYF. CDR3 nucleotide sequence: TGTGCCAGCAGAAGACAGGGGGTGGGAGAGACCCAGTACTTC.

The CDR3 sequence: CASSRDYQPQHF. The CDR3 DNA follows: TGTGCCAGCAGTAGGGATTATCAGCCCCAGCATTTT. The rearrangement uses TRBV12-3 or TRBV12-4 and TRBJ1-5; no firm D call. The CDR3 covers 12 residues. Trimming left V 5 bases short and J 5 bases short, with 7 bases between.

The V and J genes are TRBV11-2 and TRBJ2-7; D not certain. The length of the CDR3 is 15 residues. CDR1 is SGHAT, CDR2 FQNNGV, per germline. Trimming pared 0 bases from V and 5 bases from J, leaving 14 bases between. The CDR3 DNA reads TGTGCCAGCAGCTTAGACCCCCGAACGAACCACGAGCAGTACTTC. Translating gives CASSLDPRTNHEQYF.

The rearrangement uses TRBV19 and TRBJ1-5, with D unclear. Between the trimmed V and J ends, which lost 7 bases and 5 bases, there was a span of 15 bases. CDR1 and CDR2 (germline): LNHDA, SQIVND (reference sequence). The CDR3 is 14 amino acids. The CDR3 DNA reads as TGTGCCAGTACAGGCAGCACCCCTGATCAGCCCCAGCATTTT. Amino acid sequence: CASTGSTPDQPQHF.

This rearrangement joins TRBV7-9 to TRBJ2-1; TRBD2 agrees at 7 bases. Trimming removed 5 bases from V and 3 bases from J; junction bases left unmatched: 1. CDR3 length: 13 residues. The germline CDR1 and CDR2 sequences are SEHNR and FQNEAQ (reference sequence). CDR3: CASSQRGYNEQFF. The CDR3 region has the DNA TGTGCCAGCAGCCAGCGGGGCTACAATGAGCAGTTCTTC.

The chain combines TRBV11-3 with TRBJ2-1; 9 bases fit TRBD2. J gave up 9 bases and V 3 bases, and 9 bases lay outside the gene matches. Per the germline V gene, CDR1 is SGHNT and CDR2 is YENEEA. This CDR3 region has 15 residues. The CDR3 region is CASSLVGGGAAEQFF. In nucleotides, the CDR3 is TGTGCCAGCAGCTTGGTGGGCGGGGGGGCGGCTGAGCAGTTCTTC.

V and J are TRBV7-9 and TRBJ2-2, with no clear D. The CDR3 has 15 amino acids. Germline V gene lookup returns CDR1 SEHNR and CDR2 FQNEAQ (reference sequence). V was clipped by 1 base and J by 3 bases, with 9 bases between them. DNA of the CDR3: TGTGCCAGCAGCTTAGGGGCCGAGTACACCGGGGAGCTGTTTTTT. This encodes CASSLGAEYTGELFF.

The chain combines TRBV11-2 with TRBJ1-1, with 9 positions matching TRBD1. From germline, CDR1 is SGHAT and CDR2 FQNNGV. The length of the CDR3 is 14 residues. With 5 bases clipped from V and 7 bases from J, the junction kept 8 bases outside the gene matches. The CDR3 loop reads CASSPEGTGYEAFF. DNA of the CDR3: TGTGCCAGCAGCCCCGAGGGGACAGGGTATGAAGCTTTCTTT.

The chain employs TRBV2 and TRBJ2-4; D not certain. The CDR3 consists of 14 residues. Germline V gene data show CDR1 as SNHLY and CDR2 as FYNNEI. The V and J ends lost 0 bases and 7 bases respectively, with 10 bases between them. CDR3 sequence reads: CASSEASSTNIQYF. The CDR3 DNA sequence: TGTGCCAGCAGTGAAGCTTCCTCTACGAACATTCAGTACTTC.

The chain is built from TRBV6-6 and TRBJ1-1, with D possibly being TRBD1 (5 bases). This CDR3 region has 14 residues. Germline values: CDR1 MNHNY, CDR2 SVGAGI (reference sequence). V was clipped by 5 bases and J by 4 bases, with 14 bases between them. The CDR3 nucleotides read TGTGCCAGCAGTCGAAACTGGGGGTTCACTGAAGCTTTCTTT. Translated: CASSRNWGFTEAFF.

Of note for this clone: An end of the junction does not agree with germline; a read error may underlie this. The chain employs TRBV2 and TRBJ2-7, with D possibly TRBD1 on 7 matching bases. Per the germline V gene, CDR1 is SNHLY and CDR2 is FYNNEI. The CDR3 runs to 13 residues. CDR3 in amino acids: CASSGSLGGQTSF. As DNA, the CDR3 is TGTGCCAGCAGTGGATCCCTGGGGGGACAGACCAGCTTC.

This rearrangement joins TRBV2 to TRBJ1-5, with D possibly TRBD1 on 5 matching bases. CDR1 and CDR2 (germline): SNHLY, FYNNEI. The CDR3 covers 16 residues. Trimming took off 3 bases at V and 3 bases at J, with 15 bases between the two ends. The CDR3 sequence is CASSESGLTANQPQHF. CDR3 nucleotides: TGTGCCAGCAGTGAGTCAGGGCTAACCGCCAATCAGCCCCAGCATTTT.

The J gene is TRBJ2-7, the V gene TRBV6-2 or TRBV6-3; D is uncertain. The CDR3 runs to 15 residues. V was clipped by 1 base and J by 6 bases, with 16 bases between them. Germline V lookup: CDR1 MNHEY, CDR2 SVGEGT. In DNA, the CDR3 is TGTGCCAGCAGTTACTATGATGTACGTAAGAGCGAGCAGTACTTC. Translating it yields CASSYYDVRKSEQYF.

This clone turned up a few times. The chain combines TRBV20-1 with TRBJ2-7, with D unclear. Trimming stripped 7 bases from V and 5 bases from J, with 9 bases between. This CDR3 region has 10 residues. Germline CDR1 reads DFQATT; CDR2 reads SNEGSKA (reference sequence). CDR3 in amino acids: CSVGYNEQYF. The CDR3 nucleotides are TGCAGTGTGGGGTATAACGAGCAGTACTTC.

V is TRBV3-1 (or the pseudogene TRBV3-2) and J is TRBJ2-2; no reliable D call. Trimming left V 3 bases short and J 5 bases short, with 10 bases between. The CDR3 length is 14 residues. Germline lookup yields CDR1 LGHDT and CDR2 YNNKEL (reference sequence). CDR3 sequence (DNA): TGTGCCAGCAGCCAGAAGAGAAGGACCGGGGAGCTGTTTTTT. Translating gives CASSQKRRTGELFF.

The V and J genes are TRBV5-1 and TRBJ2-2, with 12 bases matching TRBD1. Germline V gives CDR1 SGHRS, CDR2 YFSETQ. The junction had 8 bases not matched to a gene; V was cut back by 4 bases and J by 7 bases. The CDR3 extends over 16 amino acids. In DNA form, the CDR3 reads TGCGCCAGCAGCACGGGACAGGGGGCGGTGATCGGGGAGCTGTTTTTT. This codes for CASSTGQGAVIGELFF.

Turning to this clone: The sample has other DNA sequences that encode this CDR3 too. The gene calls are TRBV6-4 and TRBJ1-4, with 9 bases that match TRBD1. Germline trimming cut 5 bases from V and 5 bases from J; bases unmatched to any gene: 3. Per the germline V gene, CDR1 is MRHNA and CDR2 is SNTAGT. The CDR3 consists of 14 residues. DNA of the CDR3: TGTGCCAGCAGTCCGGGACAGGGAAATGAAAAACTGTTTTTT. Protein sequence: CASSPGQGNEKLFF.

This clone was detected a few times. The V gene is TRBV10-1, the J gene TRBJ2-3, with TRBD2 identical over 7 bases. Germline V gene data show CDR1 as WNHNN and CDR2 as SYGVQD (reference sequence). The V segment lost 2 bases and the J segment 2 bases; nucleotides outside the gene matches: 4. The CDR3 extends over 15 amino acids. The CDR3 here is CASSETSDNTDTQYF. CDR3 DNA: TGCGCCAGCAGTGAGACTAGCGACAACACAGATACGCAGTATTTT.

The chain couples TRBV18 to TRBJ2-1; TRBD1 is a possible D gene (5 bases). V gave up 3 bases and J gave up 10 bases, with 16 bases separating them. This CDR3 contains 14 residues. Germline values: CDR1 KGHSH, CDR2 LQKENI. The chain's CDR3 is CASSPPEGVREQFF. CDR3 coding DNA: TGTGCCAGCTCACCGCCCGAAGGGGTACGAGAGCAGTTCTTC.